This T cell receptor (beta chain) appears in the sequencing data of a study of T cell responses to AZD1222 COVID-19 vaccine. Whole-study results and caveats: Sampled repertoires all dated from after the peak T cell response. Only a handful of AZD1222 recipients, several in all, had baseline seropositivity. Nearly half of spike-specific TCRs reportedly target unmutated variant regions. Spike-specific TCR breadth and depth both grew after two AZD1222 doses.

Data came from immunoSEQ multiplex PCR; TCRdb stores just in-frame clones and leaves some out. In the table there are under 150,000 clones, about 90% of which are singletons. V shed 7 bases and J shed 1 base, with 28 bases lying between them. CDR1 and CDR2 (germline): SGHVS, FQNEAQ. The CDR3 covers 19 residues. In regard to this clone: What it binds is unknown.

This specimen was peripheral blood, taken 28 days after the second AZD1222 dose. The receptor comes from an adult who received the AZD1222 COVID-19 vaccine. This chain connects TRBV7-8 to TRBJ2-5, with D maybe TRBD1 (6 bases). The DNA of the CDR3 is TGTGCCAGCACCAATATTCGGCAGGGGCCGATCACATCCCAAGAGACCCAGTACTTC. Amino acids: CASTNIRQGPITSQETQYF. Filled out from reference TRBV7-8 and TRBJ2-5, the complete variable domain reads GAGVSQSPRYKVAKRGQDVALRCDPISGHVSLFWYQQALGQGPEFLTYFQNEAQLDKSGLPSDRFFAERPEGSVSTLKIQRTQQEDSAVYLCASTNIRQGPITSQETQYFGPGTRLLVL.